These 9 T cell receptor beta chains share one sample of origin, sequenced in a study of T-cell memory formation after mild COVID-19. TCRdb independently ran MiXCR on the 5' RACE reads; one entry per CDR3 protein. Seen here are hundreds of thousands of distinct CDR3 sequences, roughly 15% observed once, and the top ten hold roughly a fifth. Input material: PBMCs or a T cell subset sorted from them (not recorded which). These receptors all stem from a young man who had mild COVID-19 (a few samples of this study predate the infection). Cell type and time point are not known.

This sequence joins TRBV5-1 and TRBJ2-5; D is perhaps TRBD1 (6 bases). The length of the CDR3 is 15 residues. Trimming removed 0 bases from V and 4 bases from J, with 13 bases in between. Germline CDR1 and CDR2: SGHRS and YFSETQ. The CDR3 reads CASSLADTGSETQYF. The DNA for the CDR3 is TGCGCCAGCAGCTTGGCAGACACAGGGTCAGAGACCCAGTACTTC.

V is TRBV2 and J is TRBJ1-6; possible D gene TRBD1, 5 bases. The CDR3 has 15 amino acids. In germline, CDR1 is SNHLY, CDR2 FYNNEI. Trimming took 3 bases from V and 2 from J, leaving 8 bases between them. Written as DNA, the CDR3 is TGTGCCAGCAGTGATCAGGGCACCTATAATTCACCCCTCCACTTT. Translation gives CASSDQGTYNSPLHF.

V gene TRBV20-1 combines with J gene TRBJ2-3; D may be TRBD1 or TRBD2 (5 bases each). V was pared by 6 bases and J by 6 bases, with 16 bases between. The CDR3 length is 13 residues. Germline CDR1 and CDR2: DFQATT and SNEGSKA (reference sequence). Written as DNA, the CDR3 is TGCAGTGCCGCTGGGGGTATTGTGGATACGCAGTATTTT. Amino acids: CSAAGGIVDTQYF.

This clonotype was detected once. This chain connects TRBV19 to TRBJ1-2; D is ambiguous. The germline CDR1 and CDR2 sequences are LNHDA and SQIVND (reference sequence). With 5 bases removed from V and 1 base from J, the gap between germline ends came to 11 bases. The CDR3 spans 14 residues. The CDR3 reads CASSRRIVNYGYTF. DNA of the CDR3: TGTGCCAGTAGTCGTCGGATAGTTAACTATGGCTACACCTTC.

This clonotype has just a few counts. CDR3: CASSPGRYEQYV. The CDR3 region has the DNA TGTGCCAGCTCACCGGGGCGATACGAGCAGTACGTC. This chain joins TRBV18 and TRBJ2-7, with a tentative D call TRBD1 (5 bases). Trimming took off 3 bases at V and 4 bases at J, with 7 bases between the two ends. Germline lookup yields CDR1 KGHSH and CDR2 LQKENI. There are 12 residues in the CDR3.

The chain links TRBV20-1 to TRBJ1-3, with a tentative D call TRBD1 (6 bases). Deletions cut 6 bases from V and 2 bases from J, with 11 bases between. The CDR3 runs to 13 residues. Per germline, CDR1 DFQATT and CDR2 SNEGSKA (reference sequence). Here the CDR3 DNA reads TGCAGTGCGTCTCGACAGGCTGGAAACACCATATATTTT. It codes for CSASRQAGNTIYF.

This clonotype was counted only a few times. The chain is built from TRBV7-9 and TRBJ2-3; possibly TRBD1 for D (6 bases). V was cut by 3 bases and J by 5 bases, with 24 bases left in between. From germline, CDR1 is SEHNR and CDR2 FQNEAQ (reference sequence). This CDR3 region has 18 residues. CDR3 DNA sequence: TGTGCCAGCAGCTTTGGGTTCCGAGGGGGTATGGGTGGAGATACGCAGTATTTT. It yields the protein CASSFGFRGGMGGDTQYF.

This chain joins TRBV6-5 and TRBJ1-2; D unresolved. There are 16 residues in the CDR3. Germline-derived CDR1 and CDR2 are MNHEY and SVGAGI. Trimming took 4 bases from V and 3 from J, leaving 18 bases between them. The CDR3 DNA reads TGTGCCAGCAGTTCGTCGATCGGGCGCCGGCACTATGGCTACACCTTC. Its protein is CASSSSIGRRHYGYTF.

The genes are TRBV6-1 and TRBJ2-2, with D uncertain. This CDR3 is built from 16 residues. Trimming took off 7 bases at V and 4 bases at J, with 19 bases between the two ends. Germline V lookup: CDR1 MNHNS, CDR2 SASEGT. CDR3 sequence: CASTPTEALGTGELFF. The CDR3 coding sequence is TGTGCCAGCACCCCTACAGAGGCTCTGGGCACCGGGGAGCTGTTTTTT.